Listed here are 24 T cell receptor beta chains from one sample, sequenced in a study of T-cell reconstitution after alpha-beta-depleted transplantation in children. Preparing the TCRbeta library involved the use of unique molecular identifiers. TCRdb re-called the PCR reads through MiXCR, storing one row per CDR3 protein. The sample consists of roughly 220,000 distinct CDR3 sequences, around 11% of them appearing once. The specimen comprised PBMCs from the stem cell graft donor, sampled from the stem cell graft. The receptor source for this set is a human donor who donated a stem cell graft to a child with acute lymphoblastic leukemia.

This clonotype has a count of ten or more. V and J are TRBV28 and TRBJ2-7; TRBD1 agrees at 10 bases. This CDR3 has 14 residues. Germline CDR1 and CDR2: MDHEN and SYDVKM. V lost 8 bases to trimming and J lost 2 bases; unmatched junction nucleotides: 6. CDR3 coding DNA: TGTGCCAGCCAGAAGGGACAGGGGCCCTACGAGCAGTACTTC. This gives the protein CASQKGQGPYEQYF.

This clonotype was counted at least ten times. The genes are TRBV5-1 and TRBJ1-1; unclear D gene. CDR3 length equals 14 residues. V was shortened by 2 bases and J by 4 bases, with 12 bases between the two germline ends. Germline V CDR1 and CDR2: SGHRS, YFSETQ. The CDR3 loop reads CASSLRQSSTEAFF. For the CDR3, the DNA is TGCGCCAGCAGCTTAAGACAATCGAGCACTGAAGCTTTCTTT. Based on the CDR3 plus reference TRBV5-1 and TRBJ1-1, the full variable domain is KAGVTQTPRYLIKTRGQQVTLSCSPISGHRSVSWYQQTPGQGLQFLFEYFSETQRNKGNFPGRFSGRQFSNSRSEMNVSTLELGDSALYLCASSLRQSSTEAFFGQGTRLTVV.

This clonotype showed up many times. This sequence joins TRBV29-1 and TRBJ2-1; 7 positions match TRBD1. Germline loops: CDR1 SQVTM, CDR2 ANQGSEA. The CDR3 sequence is 13 residues long. The V gene end was trimmed by 2 bases and the J gene end by 12 bases; junction bases not matched to a gene: 10. The DNA for the CDR3 is TGCAGCGTTGAAACCCCGACAGGGCTATGGCAGTTCTTC. Translating gives CSVETPTGLWQFF.

This clonotype was counted ten times or more. The J gene is TRBJ1-5, the V gene TRBV10-3; D might be TRBD1 (5 bases). CDR3 size: 16 residues. V gave up 6 bases and J gave up 3 bases, with 18 bases separating them. Germline V CDR1 and CDR2: ENHRY, SYGVKD. CDR3 in DNA: TGTGCCATCAGCGCCGATCTTAGGGGATACAATCAGCCCCAGCATTTT. Its protein is CAISADLRGYNQPQHF.

Ten or more counts support this clonotype. This chain links TRBV28 with TRBJ1-2, with D possibly matching TRBD1 (6 bases). Trimming took off 8 bases at V and 4 bases at J, with 14 bases between the two ends. The CDR3 sequence is 13 residues long. The germline gives CDR1 MDHEN, CDR2 SYDVKM. CDR3: CASFKVRGYGYTF. The CDR3 DNA is TGTGCCAGCTTCAAGGTCAGGGGCTATGGCTACACCTTC.

J is TRBJ2-3 and V is TRBV5-4; 8 positions match TRBD2. Germline CDR1 and CDR2: SGHNT and YYREEE (reference sequence). The ends lost 9 bases at V and 0 bases at J; junction bases unmatched: 3. CDR3 length equals 13 residues. The CDR3 coding sequence is TGTGCCACCAAGCGGGGGAGCACAGATACGCAGTATTTT. Its translation: CATKRGSTDTQYF.

The table lists this clonotype with many counts. V gene TRBV5-6 combines with J gene TRBJ2-7; D perhaps matches TRBD2 (5 bases). Trimming left V 0 bases short and J 0 bases short, with 10 bases between. CDR3 size: 15 residues. Germline lookup yields CDR1 SGHDT and CDR2 YYEEEE. CDR3 amino acids: CASSLEEGSSYEQYF. CDR3 in DNA: TGTGCCAGCAGCTTGGAAGAGGGCAGCTCCTACGAGCAGTACTTC.

This clonotype was seen many times. V usage is TRBV28 and J usage is TRBJ2-1, with 7 bases lining up with TRBD1. Germline loops: CDR1 MDHEN, CDR2 SYDVKM. The CDR3 runs to 16 residues. The junction had 8 bases not matched to a gene; V was cut back by 6 bases and J by 0 bases. The CDR3 loop reads CASRNRGSSSYNEQFF. In DNA, the CDR3 is TGTGCCAGCAGGAACAGGGGCTCGAGCTCCTACAATGAGCAGTTCTTC.

This chain uses TRBV7-2 with TRBJ2-3; D perhaps matches TRBD2 (5 bases). The CDR3 covers 14 residues. V was clipped by 4 bases and J by 2 bases, with 10 bases between them. In germline, CDR1 is SGHTA, CDR2 FQGNSA. CDR3 in DNA: TGTGCCAGCAGCTATATACTAGTCACAGATACGCAGTATTTT. Translated: CASSYILVTDTQYF.

Many counts were recorded for this clonotype. The V gene is TRBV29-1, the J gene TRBJ2-1; 11 nucleotides align to TRBD2. Germline V CDR1 and CDR2: SQVTM, ANQGSEA. J was trimmed by 0 bases and V by 6 bases; bases with no gene match: 7. CDR3 length equals 16 residues. The CDR3 sequence: CSVPLAGGPSYNEQFF. The DNA for the CDR3 is TGCAGCGTCCCTTTAGCGGGAGGGCCCTCCTACAATGAGCAGTTCTTC.

Ten or more counts support this clonotype. This chain joins TRBV7-2 and TRBJ2-3; a weak D match, TRBD2 (6 bases). This CDR3 is 16 amino acids long. The V gene lost 5 bases and the J gene lost 4 bases, with 19 bases spanning the gap. Germline V gene lookup returns CDR1 SGHTA and CDR2 FQGNSA. CDR3: CASSPPRVGGADTQYF. The CDR3 DNA reads as TGTGCCAGCAGCCCGCCCCGGGTGGGGGGTGCAGATACGCAGTATTTT.

This clonotype is a singleton in its sample. Being one base from a much bigger clone, this may be a read error. The J gene is TRBJ1-2, the V gene TRBV9; D remains unclear. CDR1 is SGDLS, CDR2 YYNGEE, per germline. This CDR3 region has 12 residues. Trimming removed 4 bases at V and 10 bases at J, with 14 bases between. The CDR3 here is CASSTIPGDYTF. The CDR3 coding sequence is TGTGCCAGCAGCACAATACCGGGTGACTACACCTTC.

Many counts were recorded for this clonotype. The V and J genes are TRBV5-1 and TRBJ1-1; D not certain. V lost 1 base and J lost 4, with 11 bases in between. Germline loops: CDR1 SGHRS, CDR2 YFSETQ. CDR3 length equals 14 residues. CDR3 sequence: CASSLTAGSTEAFF. The CDR3 DNA follows: TGCGCCAGCAGCTTGACAGCAGGATCCACTGAAGCTTTCTTT.

This clonotype was picked up many times. CDR3: CSVRDRNTEAFF. The CDR3 DNA reads TGCAGCGTCCGGGACAGGAACACTGAAGCTTTCTTT. The chain is built from TRBV29-1 and TRBJ1-1; 7 bases align to TRBD1. The CDR3 sequence is 12 residues long. Per germline, CDR1 SQVTM and CDR2 ANQGSEA. V lost 6 bases to trimming and J lost 1 base; unmatched junction nucleotides: 2.

A remark on this clonotype: This could be a read error, since a much larger clone is one nucleotide away. The V gene is TRBV5-5, the J gene TRBJ1-4; no clear D. V shed 1 base and J shed 8 bases, with 21 bases lying between them. CDR1 and CDR2 (germline): SGHKS, YYEKEE (reference sequence). The CDR3 consists of 17 residues. The CDR3 here is CASSLLECVRLDEKLFF. CDR3 nucleotides: TGTGCCAGCAGCTTGTTAGAGTGTGTGCGTCTCGACGAAAAACTGTTTTTT.

This clonotype was recorded many times. V and J are TRBV29-1 and TRBJ1-2; no reliable D call. Trimming pared 8 bases from V and 7 bases from J, leaving 23 bases between. CDR1 is SQVTM and CDR2 is ANQGSEA in the germline V gene. CDR3 length equals 14 residues. CDR3 residues: CSTLQSREGSGYTF. DNA of the CDR3: TGCAGCACCCTGCAATCTCGGGAAGGGTCTGGCTACACCTTC.

This clonotype came up many times. This chain uses TRBV18 with TRBJ1-6, with D uncertain. This CDR3 is 14 amino acids long. The germline V gene has CDR1 KGHSH and CDR2 LQKENI. Trimming left V 3 bases short and J 9 bases short, with 12 bases between. CDR3 protein: CASSPDGERSPLHF. CDR3 DNA sequence: TGTGCCAGCTCACCGGACGGGGAGCGTTCACCCCTCCACTTT.

This clonotype was picked up many times. The chain couples TRBV5-1 to TRBJ2-1, with TRBD2 matching 11 bases. Germline V lookup: CDR1 SGHRS, CDR2 YFSETQ. This CDR3 is 16 amino acids long. With V trimmed by 3 bases and J by 4 bases, 6 bases remained unmatched. This CDR3 reads CASSWMGTSGYNEQFF. For the CDR3, the DNA is TGCGCCAGCAGCTGGATGGGGACTAGCGGTTACAATGAGCAGTTCTTC.

The V call is TRBV12-3 or TRBV12-4, the J call TRBJ1-1, with 8 bases matching TRBD1. J gave up 1 base and V 3 bases, and 7 bases lay outside the gene matches. The CDR3 consists of 16 residues. The CDR3 DNA reads TGTGCCAGCAGTTTTCAGGGGGCAAAACCGAACACTGAAGCTTTCTTT. As protein: CASSFQGAKPNTEAFF.

J is TRBJ2-2 and V is TRBV12-3 or TRBV12-4; D possibly uses TRBD1 or TRBD2 (5 bases each). The V end lost 5 bases, the J end lost 2 bases, and 12 bases lay between the germline ends. The CDR3 loop spans 15 amino acids. CDR3 sequence: CASSLGTLNTGELFF. The CDR3 region has the DNA TGTGCCAGCAGTCTCGGGACCCTTAACACCGGGGAGCTGTTTTTT.

The sample holds many counts of this clonotype. The rearrangement uses TRBV7-8 and TRBJ2-1; maybe TRBD1 (6 bases). The germline V gene has CDR1 SGHVS and CDR2 FQNEAQ. The CDR3 length is 12 residues. The V end was cut by 5 bases, the J end by 10 bases, with 12 bases between. For the CDR3, the DNA is TGTGCCAGCAGCACCAGGACAGACGAGCAGTTCTTC. It encodes CASSTRTDEQFF.

The rearrangement uses TRBV27 and TRBJ2-7; 8 bases match TRBD2. CDR3 length: 14 amino acids. The germline V gene encodes CDR1 MNHEY and CDR2 SMNVEV (reference sequence). Trimming removed 2 bases from V and 3 bases from J; junction bases left unmatched: 3. The CDR3 region is CASSLRGGYYEQYF. CDR3 DNA sequence: TGTGCCAGCAGTTTACGGGGGGGTTACTACGAGCAGTACTTC.

This clonotype was observed at least ten times. The rearrangement links TRBV10-3 to TRBJ2-3; TRBD2 aligns across 7 bases. This CDR3 spans 16 amino acids. From germline, CDR1 is ENHRY and CDR2 SYGVKD. V was pared by 0 bases and J by 3 bases, with 6 bases of the junction left unmatched. CDR3 DNA sequence: TGTGCCATCAGTGAGTCACCAAAGCGGGGTACAGATACGCAGTATTTT. Translating it yields CAISESPKRGTDTQYF.

This clonotype came up a few times. The chain combines TRBV12-3 or TRBV12-4 with TRBJ1-1; the match to TRBD1 covers 8 bases. The CDR3 covers 17 residues. With V trimmed by 6 bases and J by 4 bases, 16 bases remained unmatched. The DNA for the CDR3 is TGTGCCAGCAGATTCTGGACAGGGAGGGGAAGGGGCACTGAAGCTTTCTTT. Protein product: CASRFWTGRGRGTEAFF.